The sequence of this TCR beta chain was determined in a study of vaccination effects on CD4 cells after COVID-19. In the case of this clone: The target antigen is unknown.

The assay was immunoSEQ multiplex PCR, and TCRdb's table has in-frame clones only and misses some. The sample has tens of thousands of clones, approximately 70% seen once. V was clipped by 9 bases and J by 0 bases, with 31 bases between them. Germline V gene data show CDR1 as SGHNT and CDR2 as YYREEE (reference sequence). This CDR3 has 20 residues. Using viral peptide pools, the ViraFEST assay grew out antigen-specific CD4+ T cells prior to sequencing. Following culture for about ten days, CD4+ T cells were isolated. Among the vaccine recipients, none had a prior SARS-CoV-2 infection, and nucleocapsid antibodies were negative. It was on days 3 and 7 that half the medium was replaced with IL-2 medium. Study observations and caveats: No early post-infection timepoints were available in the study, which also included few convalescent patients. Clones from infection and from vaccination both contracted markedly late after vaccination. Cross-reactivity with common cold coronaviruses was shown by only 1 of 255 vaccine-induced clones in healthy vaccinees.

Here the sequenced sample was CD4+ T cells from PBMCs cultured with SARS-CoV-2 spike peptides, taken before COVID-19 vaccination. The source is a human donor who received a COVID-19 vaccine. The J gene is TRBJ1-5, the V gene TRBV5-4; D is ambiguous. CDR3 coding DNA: TGTGCCACCTCCGTGTCTTCGGGCAGCCGACCTTACCATAGCAATCAGCCCCAGCATTTT. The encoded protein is CATSVSSGSRPYHSNQPQHF.